The 29 T cell receptor beta chains below come from one sample, sequenced in a study of Graves' ophthalmopathy and Graves' hyperthyroidism. The TCR beta CDR3 regions underwent amplification from RNA transcripts. Amplification began with first-round RT-PCR using HTBI primers, then second-round multiplex PCR was performed. TCRdb used MiXCR to reprocess the multiplex PCR reads, holding one entry per CDR3 protein. The sample includes about 210,000 distinct CDR3 sequences, less than 30% of them seen just once. Material for sequencing was peripheral blood. All receptors derive from a man aged 50 to 60 with Graves' ophthalmopathy.

The chain links TRBV27 to TRBJ1-5; D unclear. CDR1 and CDR2 from the germline V gene are MNHEY and SMNVEV (reference sequence). Trimming took off 6 bases at V and 0 bases at J, with 12 bases between the two ends. The CDR3 has 15 residues. The CDR3 region is CASRRNQASNQPQHF. The CDR3 nucleotides are TGTGCCAGCAGACGAAACCAGGCTAGCAATCAGCCCCAGCATTTT.

This chain joins TRBV6-1 and TRBJ2-7, with D possibly being TRBD2 (5 bases). CDR1 MNHNS and CDR2 SASEGT come from the germline V gene. The CDR3 sequence is 15 residues long. Trimming took off 5 bases at V and 3 bases at J, with 17 bases between the two ends. The CDR3 sequence: CASSPTWRRNYEQYF. CDR3 DNA: TGTGCCAGCAGTCCCACATGGAGGAGGAACTACGAGCAGTACTTC.

In this sample, this clonotype turned up many times. V is TRBV7-9 and J is TRBJ1-6; D is possibly TRBD1 (5 bases). V was cut by 8 bases and J by 10 bases, with 18 bases left in between. Germline V lookup: CDR1 SEHNR, CDR2 FQNEAQ (reference sequence). CDR3 length equals 14 residues. CDR3 DNA: TGTGCCAGCGGGGGAGGGACGGAGCGATCACCCCTCCACTTT. It encodes CASGGGTERSPLHF.

This clonotype was observed at least ten times. The gene calls are TRBV11-2 and TRBJ2-5, with 9 bases matching TRBD2. J was trimmed by 1 base and V by 5 bases; bases with no gene match: 11. The CDR3 loop spans 17 amino acids. Germline CDR1 is SGHAT and CDR2 is FQNNGV. The CDR3 nucleotides read TGTGCCAGCAGCCCTCAGGGGCGGGAGGGGCCCCAAGAGACCCAGTACTTC. This codes for CASSPQGREGPQETQYF.

The rearrangement links TRBV7-8 to TRBJ2-7, with TRBD1 matching 7 bases. The CDR3 has 14 amino acids. V gave up 5 bases and J gave up 2 bases; unmatched junction bases: 6. Germline assignment: CDR1 SGHVS and CDR2 FQNEAQ. CDR3 loop: CASSIRQGTYEQYF. The DNA of the CDR3 is TGTGCCAGCAGCATCAGACAGGGAACCTACGAGCAGTACTTC.

This clonotype was counted at least ten times. The chain has TRBV6-2 or TRBV6-3 and TRBJ2-7, with D tentatively TRBD1 (5 bases). Germline CDR1 MNHEY, CDR2 SVGEGT. This CDR3 has 12 residues. Trimming removed 2 bases at V and 8 bases at J, with 10 bases between. The CDR3 bases are TGTGCCAGCAGTTACGGTCCAGGGAAGCAGTACTTC. Residues: CASSYGPGKQYF.

The rearrangement joins TRBV10-2 to TRBJ2-7; maybe TRBD2 (5 bases). The germline V gene encodes CDR1 WSHSY and CDR2 SAAADI. This CDR3 comprises 13 residues. V shed 6 bases and J shed 2 bases, with 11 bases lying between them. In DNA, the CDR3 is TGCGCCAGCAGCCCCGCCGGGACCTACGAGCAGTACTTC. Residues: CASSPAGTYEQYF.

Many counts were recorded for this clonotype. V gene TRBV29-1 combines with J gene TRBJ1-2; no reliable D call. Germline-derived CDR1 and CDR2 are SQVTM and ANQGSEA. The CDR3 consists of 10 residues. V lost 4 bases and J lost 8, with 8 bases in between. The DNA for the CDR3 is TGCAGCGTTGGCGGGAACGGCTACACCTTC. Amino acid sequence: CSVGGNGYTF.

The chain uses TRBV6-5 and TRBJ1-1; perhaps TRBD1 as D (5 bases). This CDR3 has 16 amino acids. Trimming took off 3 bases at V and 2 bases at J, with 16 bases between the two ends. Germline assignment: CDR1 MNHEY and CDR2 SVGAGI. The CDR3 loop is CASSYFGGTVNTEAFF. The CDR3 region has the DNA TGTGCCAGCAGTTATTTCGGGGGTACAGTCAACACTGAAGCTTTCTTT.

This clonotype was recorded at least ten times. This rearrangement joins TRBV14 to TRBJ2-7; D unresolved. CDR1 SGHDN and CDR2 FVKESK come from the germline V gene. There are 14 residues in the CDR3. V was pared by 5 bases and J by 4 bases, with 15 bases between. This chain's CDR3 is CASSVGRTRYEQYF. CDR3 nucleotides: TGTGCCAGCAGCGTAGGACGGACGAGATACGAGCAGTACTTC. The entire variable domain, with the rest obtained from reference TRBV14 and TRBJ2-7, is as follows: EAGVTQFPSHSVIEKGQTVTLRCDPISGHDNLYWYRRVMGKEIKFLLHFVKESKQDESGMPNNRFLAERTGGTYSTLKVQPAELEDSGVYFCASSVGRTRYEQYFGPGTRLTVT.

This clonotype was counted many times. V is TRBV5-6 and J is TRBJ2-2, with D uncertain. Germline CDR1 reads SGHDT; CDR2 reads YYEEEE. This CDR3 has 14 residues. Trimming stripped 0 bases from V and 1 base from J, with 4 bases between. The CDR3 bases are TGTGCCAGCAGCTTGGCGGTGAACACCGGGGAGCTGTTTTTT. Its protein is CASSLAVNTGELFF.

The sample holds many counts of this clonotype. In DNA form, the CDR3 reads TGTGCCAGCAAGATCCTCGGCGAGCAGTACTTC. The encoded protein is CASKILGEQYF. This chain uses TRBV28 with TRBJ2-7; D ambiguous. Between the trimmed V and J ends, which lost 7 bases and 6 bases, there was a span of 10 bases. The CDR3 consists of 11 residues. CDR1 is MDHEN and CDR2 is SYDVKM in the germline V gene.

There are many counts of this clonotype. This chain links TRBV27 with TRBJ2-7, with 12 bases identical to TRBD1. The CDR3 totals 18 residues. With 4 bases clipped from V and 3 bases from J, the junction kept 13 bases outside the gene matches. Germline CDR1 reads MNHEY; CDR2 reads SMNVEV (reference sequence). In DNA, the CDR3 is TGTGCCAGCAGTTCCTGGCGCCCCGGGACAGGGGGCTTCTACGAGCAGTACTTC. This translates into CASSSWRPGTGGFYEQYF.

The chain is built from TRBV5-1 and TRBJ2-5; maybe TRBD1 (6 bases). The CDR3 has 12 residues. CDR1 is SGHRS and CDR2 is YFSETQ in the germline V gene. The ends were cut back, 8 bases at V and 2 bases at J, with 10 bases in the middle. The CDR3 loop is CASTDSQETQYF. CDR3 nucleotides: TGCGCCAGTACGGACAGTCAAGAGACCCAGTACTTC.

This clonotype came up many times. The chain combines TRBV29-1 with TRBJ2-2; D uncertain. V was cut by 7 bases and J by 2 bases, with 11 bases left in between. The CDR3 sequence is 13 residues long. CDR1 and CDR2 from the germline V gene are SQVTM and ANQGSEA. As DNA, the CDR3 is TGCAGCGCCATGGACCCCAACACCGGGGAGCTGTTTTTT. Protein sequence: CSAMDPNTGELFF.

This clonotype was counted ten times or more. The genes are TRBV9 and TRBJ2-2, with D uncertain. CDR3 length equals 12 residues. Trimming shortened V by 0 bases and J by 6 bases, and 3 bases separated the two germline ends. Germline-derived CDR1 and CDR2 are SGDLS and YYNGEE. CDR3 region: CASSVGSGELFF. Written as DNA, the CDR3 is TGTGCCAGCAGCGTAGGTTCCGGGGAGCTGTTTTTT.

The chain couples TRBV5-1 to TRBJ2-4; D unresolved. The J call is in doubt because the DNA end fits TRBJ2-5 better. The germline gives CDR1 SGHRS, CDR2 YFSETQ. The CDR3 consists of 14 residues. CDR3 residues: CASSLSAIGETQYF. CDR3 nucleotides: TGCGCCAGCAGCTTGTCGGCCATCGGGGAGACCCAGTACTTC.

This chain joins TRBV27 and TRBJ2-2; 9 bases align to TRBD1. CDR3 length: 16 amino acids. V gave up 4 bases and J gave up 4 bases; unmatched junction bases: 7. Germline V gene sequence: CDR1 MNHEY, CDR2 SMNVEV (reference sequence). The CDR3 coding sequence is TGTGCCAGCAGTTCGTCCGGGACAGGGATCACCGGGGAGCTGTTTTTT. This encodes CASSSSGTGITGELFF.

Notes on this clonotype: At one end, the junction sequence differs from germline, possibly due to a read error. The CDR3 region is CASSVVGAADEQYF. CDR3 bases: TGTGCCAGTAGTGTGGTGGGAGCAGCAGACGAGCAGTATTTC. The chain recombines TRBV19 with TRBJ2-7; possibly TRBD2 for D (5 bases). Germline V lookup: CDR1 LNHDA, CDR2 SQIVND (reference sequence). The CDR3 runs 14 residues.

This clonotype was detected many times. This chain joins TRBV11-1 and TRBJ2-5; 9 nucleotides agree with TRBD2. The junction had 9 bases not matched to a gene; V was cut back by 8 bases and J by 5 bases. The CDR3 is made up of 14 amino acids. Looked up from germline, CDR1 is SGHAT and CDR2 is FQDESV (reference sequence). The DNA for the CDR3 is TGTGCCAGCCTTAGGCGGGAGGGCCTTGAGACCCAGTACTTC. It is translated as CASLRREGLETQYF.

The chain has TRBV6-1 and TRBJ1-1; D is unclear. The CDR3 has 13 residues. V lost 5 bases, J lost 1 base, and 8 bases lay in between. CDR1 and CDR2 (germline): MNHNS, SASEGT. The CDR3 nucleotides read TGTGCCAGCAGTACCTCCGGGAACACTGAAGCTTTCTTT. It yields the protein CASSTSGNTEAFF.

This clonotype has a count of ten or more. The CDR3 sequence is CAWSLRGGGVGNQPQHF. CDR3 bases: TGTGCCTGGAGTCTCCGGGGGGGGGGCGTTGGCAATCAGCCCCAGCATTTT. The V and J genes are TRBV30 and TRBJ1-5, with D perhaps TRBD1 (6 bases). This CDR3 contains 17 residues. The germline V gene encodes CDR1 GTSNPN and CDR2 SVGIG (reference sequence). Trimming removed 2 bases from V and 2 bases from J, with 19 bases in between.

In its sample, this clonotype was seen many times. The CDR3: CASSHTSGSSSYEQYF. CDR3 DNA sequence: TGTGCCAGCAGCCACACTAGCGGGAGCTCCTCCTACGAGCAGTACTTC. The chain joins TRBV7-9 to TRBJ2-7; 11 nucleotides agree with TRBD2. Germline V gene lookup returns CDR1 SEHNR and CDR2 FQNEAQ (reference sequence). The length of the CDR3 is 16 residues. With V trimmed by 5 bases and J by 0 bases, 6 bases remained unmatched.

This clonotype was detected ten times or more. CDR3 sequence: CASSSSYLGETYEQYF. CDR3 nucleotide sequence: TGTGCCAGCAGTTCCTCGTATCTGGGGGAAACCTACGAGCAGTACTTC. The chain links TRBV28 to TRBJ2-7; D may correspond to TRBD1 or TRBD2 (5 bases each). CDR1 is MDHEN, CDR2 SYDVKM, per germline. Trimming took off 4 bases at V and 2 bases at J, with 18 bases between the two ends. The CDR3 has 16 amino acids.

This clonotype was seen ten or more times. The DNA of the CDR3 is TGCGCCAGCAGCTCTCCCGGGACGGCAGAGACCCAGTACTTC. It encodes CASSSPGTAETQYF. V gene TRBV5-1 combines with J gene TRBJ2-5; D possibly uses TRBD1 or TRBD2 (5 bases each). The CDR3 consists of 14 residues. CDR1 and CDR2 from the germline V gene are SGHRS and YFSETQ. V dropped 3 bases and J dropped 4 bases, with 13 bases sitting between them.

This clonotype was recorded many times. The rearrangement joins TRBV4-2 to TRBJ1-2, with unresolved D. Germline CDR1 reads LGHNA; CDR2 reads YNFKEQ. The CDR3 has 16 amino acids. The V end was cut by 0 bases, the J end by 7 bases, with 18 bases between. The CDR3 reads CASSQDPRGHSGGYTF. The CDR3 region has the DNA TGTGCCAGCAGCCAAGATCCTCGAGGGCATTCGGGTGGCTACACCTTC.

The sample holds one count of this clonotype. The genes are TRBV12-3 or TRBV12-4 and TRBJ1-5; D is undetermined. This CDR3 has 14 amino acids. V lost 0 bases and J lost 9, with 12 bases in between. CDR3 bases: TGTGCCAGCAGTTTAGCGATCCGGGAATGGCCCCAGCATTTT. Amino acids: CASSLAIREWPQHF.

This chain links TRBV6-1 with TRBJ1-1, with unresolved D. The V end lost 3 bases, the J end lost 1 base, and 9 bases lay between the germline ends. In germline, CDR1 is MNHNS, CDR2 SASEGT. This CDR3 comprises 14 residues. The CDR3 loop reads CASSETGRNTEAFF. The CDR3 DNA reads as TGTGCCAGCAGTGAGACCGGGAGGAACACTGAAGCTTTCTTT.

This clonotype was seen at least ten times. The chain combines TRBV20-1 with TRBJ2-7, with TRBD2 matching 8 bases. With 3 bases clipped from V and 6 bases from J, the junction kept 16 bases outside the gene matches. Germline V gene lookup returns CDR1 DFQATT and CDR2 SNEGSKA (reference sequence). The CDR3 is 16 residues long. Here the CDR3 reads CSASGRGKAGVREQYF. CDR3 in DNA: TGCAGTGCTAGTGGTCGAGGAAAAGCGGGAGTCCGCGAGCAGTACTTC.